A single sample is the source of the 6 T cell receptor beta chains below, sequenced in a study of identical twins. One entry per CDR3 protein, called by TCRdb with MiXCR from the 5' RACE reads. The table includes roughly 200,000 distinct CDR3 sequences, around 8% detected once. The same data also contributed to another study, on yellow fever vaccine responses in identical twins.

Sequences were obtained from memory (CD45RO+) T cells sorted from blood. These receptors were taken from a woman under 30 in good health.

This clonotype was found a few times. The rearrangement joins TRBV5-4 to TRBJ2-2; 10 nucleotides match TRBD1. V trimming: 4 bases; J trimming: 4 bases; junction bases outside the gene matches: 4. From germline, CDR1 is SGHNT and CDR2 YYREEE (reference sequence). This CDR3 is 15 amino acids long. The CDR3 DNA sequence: TGTGCCAGCAGCGGATGGACAGGGGGCACCGGGGAGCTGTTTTTT. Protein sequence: CASSGWTGGTGELFF.

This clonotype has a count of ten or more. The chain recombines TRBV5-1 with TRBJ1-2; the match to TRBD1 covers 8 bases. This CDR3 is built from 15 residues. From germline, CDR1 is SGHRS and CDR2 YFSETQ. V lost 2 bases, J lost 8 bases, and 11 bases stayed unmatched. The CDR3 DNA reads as TGCGCCAGCAGCTTTACCCCGACAGGGGATTACGGCTACACCTTC. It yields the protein CASSFTPTGDYGYTF.

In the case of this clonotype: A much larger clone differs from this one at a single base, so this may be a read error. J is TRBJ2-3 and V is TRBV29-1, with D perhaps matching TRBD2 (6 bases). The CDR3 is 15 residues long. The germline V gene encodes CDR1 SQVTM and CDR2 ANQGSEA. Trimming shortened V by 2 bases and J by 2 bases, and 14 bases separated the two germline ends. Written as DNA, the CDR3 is TGCAGCGTTGAACCCCGGGACTCCTACACAGATACGCAGTATTTT. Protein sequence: CSVEPRDSYTDTQYF.

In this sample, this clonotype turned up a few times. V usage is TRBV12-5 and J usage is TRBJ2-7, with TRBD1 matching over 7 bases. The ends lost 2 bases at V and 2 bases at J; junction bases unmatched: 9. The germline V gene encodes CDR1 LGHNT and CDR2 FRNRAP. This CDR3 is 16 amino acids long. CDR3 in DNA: TGTGCTAGTGGTTTGATGACGGACAGGCCTACCTACGAGCAGTACTTC. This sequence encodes CASGLMTDRPTYEQYF.

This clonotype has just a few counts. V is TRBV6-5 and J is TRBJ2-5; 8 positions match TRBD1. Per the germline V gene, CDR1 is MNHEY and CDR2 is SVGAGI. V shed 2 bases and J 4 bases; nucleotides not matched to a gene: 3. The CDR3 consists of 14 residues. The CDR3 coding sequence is TGTGCCAGCAGTTACAGGGGGACAGGAGAGACCCAGTACTTC. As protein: CASSYRGTGETQYF.

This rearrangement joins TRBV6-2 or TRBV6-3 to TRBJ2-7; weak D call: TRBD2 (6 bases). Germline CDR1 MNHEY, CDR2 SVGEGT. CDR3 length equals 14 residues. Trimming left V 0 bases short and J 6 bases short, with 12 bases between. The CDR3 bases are TGTGCCAGCAGTTACTCCGGGACTTATGCCGAGCAGTACTTC. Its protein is CASSYSGTYAEQYF.